This record covers a single T cell receptor (beta chain). Its antigen is as yet unknown. This sample's treatment: 10-day PBMC culture with coronavirus spike peptide pools or control peptides (ViraFEST assay). Germline V gene lookup returns CDR1 LNHNV and CDR2 YYDKDF (reference sequence). The CDR3 totals 16 residues. V was trimmed by 0 bases and J by 2 bases, leaving 12 bases between them. Sequence data for DNA of cultured CD4+ T cells were generated by the Oncomine TCR Beta short-read assay. One entry per CDR3 protein results from TCRdb running MiXCR on the PCR reads. The sample includes approximately 20,000 distinct CDR3 sequences, roughly 49% of them seen just once. The data were obtained in a study of vaccination and CD4 T cells after COVID-19. Regarding the study as a whole: The median number of SARS-CoV-2-reactive clonotypes increased from around 21 to 38, a change that did not reach significance.

This rearrangement joins TRBV15 to TRBJ2-3, with D perhaps TRBD2 (7 bases). The TCR was taken from a human donor who had recovered from COVID-19. The material sequenced was CD4+ T cells from blood, cultured in vitro, taken before SARS-CoV-2 vaccination. The CDR3 DNA reads as TGTGCCACCAGCAGAGATTTTCGGGGGGCCACAGATACGCAGTATTTT. Protein: CATSRDFRGATDTQYF.